A selection of T cell receptor beta chains follows, all from one sample in a study of metastatic and nonmetastatic thyroid tumors. MiXCR reprocessed the PCR reads for TCRdb. The table lists under 100,000 clones, 8% to 9.5% of them singletons. Sequenced input: blood. The receptors originated from a female donor with papillary thyroid cancer or a benign thyroid nodule (not recorded which). Some clones in this sample may be carry-over from other donors' samples. Both conserved end residues are part of each CDR3. The order of the fields is J gene, clone size, V gene, D gene, CDR3 DNA, CDR3 protein. D genes are given only for firm matches. The listing skips clone size in some rows; elsewhere it reads once, few, many or a size class.

J: TRBJ2-1
size: few
V: TRBV19
D: NA
DNA: TGTGCCAGTAGTATATCTAGGGTGGTATACAATGAGCAGTTCTTC
CDR3: CASSISRVVYNEQFF

J: TRBJ2-2
size: few
V: TRBV7-4
D: NA
DNA: TGTGCCAGCAGCTTATGGGTGTGGAACACCGGGGAGCTGTTTTTT
CDR3: CASSLWVWNTGELFF

J: TRBJ1-4
size: few
V: TRBV18
D: NA
DNA: TGTGCCAGCTCCACGGGGGCAGGGTCCCCAACTAATGAAAAACTGTTTTTT
CDR3: CASSTGAGSPTNEKLFF

J: TRBJ1-2
size: many
V: TRBV3-1
D: NA
DNA: TGTGCCAGCAGCCACGAGGCCGGGATGTATGGCTACACCTTC
CDR3: CASSHEAGMYGYTF

J: TRBJ2-1
size: many
V: TRBV20-1
D: NA
DNA: TGCAGTGCTTCACGACCCTCGAGAGGCTCCGATGAGCAGTTCTTC
CDR3: CSASRPSRGSDEQFF

J: TRBJ2-5
size: many
V: TRBV5-1
D: NA
DNA: TGCGCCAGCAGCCCACGGGTCCAGGGAGAGACCCAGTACTTC
CDR3: CASSPRVQGETQYF

J: TRBJ1-5
size: many
V: TRBV19
D: NA
DNA: TGTGCCAGTAGTCGGGGAGGTAGCAATCAGCCCCAGCATTTT
CDR3: CASSRGGSNQPQHF

J: TRBJ2-1
size: many
V: TRBV15
D: NA
DNA: TGTGCCACCAGCAGAGATAACACAGGGAATGAGCAGTTCTTC
CDR3: CATSRDNTGNEQFF

J: TRBJ1-4
size: NA
V: TRBV2
D: NA
DNA: TGTGCCAGCGGTGGAATCGGATCTAGTAAAACTAATGAAAAACTGTTTTTT
CDR3: CASGGIGSSKTNEKLFF

J: TRBJ1-3
size: many
V: TRBV9
D: NA
DNA: TGTGCCAGCAGCGGCGCCAGGGTCGGAAACACCATATATTTT
CDR3: CASSGARVGNTIYF

J: TRBJ2-3
size: many
V: TRBV7-2
D: TRBD2
DNA: TGTGCCAGCAGCTTAGCAGCGGGGGGGCCCACAGATACGCAGTATTTT
CDR3: CASSLAAGGPTDTQYF

J: TRBJ1-2
size: many
V: TRBV27
D: TRBD1
DNA: TGTGCCAGCAGTTTCAGGGGGCAATCCAACTATGGCTACACCTTC
CDR3: CASSFRGQSNYGYTF

J: TRBJ2-3
size: many
V: TRBV7-3
D: NA
DNA: TGTGCCAGCAGCTTAAGTTCTGGCCCTGGCACAGATACGCAGTATTTT
CDR3: CASSLSSGPGTDTQYF

J: TRBJ2-5
size: many
V: TRBV18
D: NA
DNA: TGTGCCAGCTCACCGGGACTTGAACTAAAGACCCAGTACTTC
CDR3: CASSPGLELKTQYF

J: TRBJ1-1
size: many
V: TRBV7-6
D: NA
DNA: TGTGCCAGCAGCTTAAGGTCGAACACTGAAGCTTTCTTT
CDR3: CASSLRSNTEAFF

J: TRBJ2-2
size: NA
V: TRBV4-2
D: NA
DNA: TGTGCCAGCAGCACGGGACGGACTAACACCGGGGAGCTGTTTTTT
CDR3: CASSTGRTNTGELFF

J: TRBJ1-1
size: few
V: TRBV12-3/TRBV12-4
D: TRBD1
DNA: TGTGCCAGCAGTCGGACAGGGGAAAATGAAGCTTTCTTT
CDR3: CASSRTGENEAFF

J: TRBJ2-5
size: many
V: TRBV5-8
D: NA
DNA: TGTGCCAGCACCCCGTTGGGCAGGGCCGTGCAAGAGACCCAGTACTTC
CDR3: CASTPLGRAVQETQYF

J: TRBJ2-5
size: NA
V: TRBV9
D: NA
DNA: TGTGCCAGCAGCGTGGAGGGGGCCCCCCAAGAGACCCAGTACTTC
CDR3: CASSVEGAPQETQYF

J: TRBJ2-3
size: few
V: TRBV6-1
D: NA
DNA: TGTGCCAGCAGTGGGTTGAGGGGGGGCGGAACAGATACGGAGTATTTT
CDR3: CASSGLRGGGTDTEYF

J: TRBJ1-1
size: NA
V: TRBV12-3/TRBV12-4
D: NA
DNA: TGTGCCAGCAGTAGCCAGGGGCTTCAAGCTTTCTTT
CDR3: CASSSQGLQAFF

J: TRBJ2-5
size: few
V: TRBV7-9
D: TRBD1
DNA: TGTGCCAGCAGCTCGGGACAGGATTTTGATGAGACCCAGTACTTC
CDR3: CASSSGQDFDETQYF

J: TRBJ2-5
size: many
V: TRBV12-3/TRBV12-4
D: NA
DNA: TGTGCCAGCAGTCCCGGACGGGAAGAGACCCAGTACTTC
CDR3: CASSPGREETQYF

J: TRBJ1-1
size: many
V: TRBV20-1
D: NA
DNA: TGCAGTGCTAGACGTCGGGGAGACCCGAACACTGAAGCTTTCTTT
CDR3: CSARRRGDPNTEAFF

J: TRBJ2-2
size: many
V: TRBV4-1
D: NA
DNA: TGCGCCAGCAGCCAACCGACAGGAGTAAACACCGGGGAGCTGTTTTTT
CDR3: CASSQPTGVNTGELFF

J: TRBJ2-7
size: many
V: TRBV7-3
D: TRBD1
DNA: TGTGCCAGCGCAGTAGGACAGGGGGTATCCGAGCAGTACTTC
CDR3: CASAVGQGVSEQYF

J: TRBJ2-7
size: many
V: TRBV6-1
D: TRBD1
DNA: TGTGCCAGCAGTGAAAAAGGGACAGGGGGCTACGAGCAGTACTTC
CDR3: CASSEKGTGGYEQYF

J: TRBJ1-2
size: NA
V: TRBV13
D: NA
DNA: TGTGCCAGCAGCTTACAAACCGTCGGAGCATCTAGCTATGGCTACACCTTC
CDR3: CASSLQTVGASSYGYTF

J: TRBJ2-3
size: few
V: TRBV2
D: TRBD2
DNA: TGTGCCAGCAGTGAAGGAAATAGCGGGGGGCCCCCTGACACAGATACGCAGTATTTT
CDR3: CASSEGNSGGPPDTDTQYF

J: TRBJ1-2
size: many
V: TRBV28
D: NA
DNA: TGTGCCAGCAGTTTAAGCAGGGGCTTGGGCTACACCTTC
CDR3: CASSLSRGLGYTF

J: TRBJ2-3
size: many
V: TRBV7-6
D: NA
DNA: TGTGCCAGCAGCCCCGGACACATGAACACAGATACGCAGTATTTT
CDR3: CASSPGHMNTDTQYF

J: TRBJ1-1
size: few
V: TRBV12-3/TRBV12-4
D: NA
DNA: TGTGCCAGCAGTTTAACAGTCTCGGGGAACACTGAAGCTTTCTTT
CDR3: CASSLTVSGNTEAFF

J: TRBJ2-3
size: many
V: TRBV7-6
D: TRBD2
DNA: TGTGCCAGCAGCCCAACGCCTAGCGGGGGGCCCACAGATACGCAGTATTTT
CDR3: CASSPTPSGGPTDTQYF

J: TRBJ2-7
size: few
V: TRBV6-2/TRBV6-3
D: TRBD2
DNA: TGTGCCAGCGAAAGGGAGACTAGCGGACGACGGGAGCAGTACTTC
CDR3: CASERETSGRREQYF

J: TRBJ1-5
size: many
V: TRBV3-1
D: NA
DNA: TGTGCCAGCAGCCAAGAAGGACCCTGGCTCCCCCAGCCCCAGCATTTT
CDR3: CASSQEGPWLPQPQHF

J: TRBJ1-4
size: many
V: TRBV2
D: TRBD1
DNA: TGTGCCAGCAGCGGAGGGACAGCAACTAATGAAAAACTGTTTTTT
CDR3: CASSGGTATNEKLFF

J: TRBJ2-7
size: many
V: TRBV9
D: TRBD1
DNA: TGTGCCAGCAGCTTTGGACAGGGCTACGAGCAGTACTTC
CDR3: CASSFGQGYEQYF

J: TRBJ1-5
size: many
V: TRBV6-1
D: NA
DNA: TGTGCCAGCAGTGAACCCCCGGATCTTAGCCACAATCACAATCAGCCCCAGCATTTT
CDR3: CASSEPPDLSHNHNQPQHF

J: TRBJ2-5
size: many
V: TRBV3-1
D: TRBD2
DNA: TGTGCCAGCAGCCAAGAAGGGCTCAGCGGGGACCGAATGTACTTC
CDR3: CASSQEGLSGDRMYF

J: TRBJ2-7
size: few
V: TRBV24-1
D: TRBD1
DNA: TGTGCCACCAGTGATGGACAGGGGGGAACCTACGAGCAGTACTTC
CDR3: CATSDGQGGTYEQYF